This T cell receptor beta chain derives from a study of metastatic and nonmetastatic thyroid tumors. About the study: The study looked at repertoires side by side in blood and in tumor or nodule tissue from malignant and benign thyroid patients.

The CDR3 has 14 amino acids. CDR1 is SNHLY and CDR2 is FYNNEI in the germline V gene. V dropped 6 bases and J dropped 8; count of bases not matched to a gene: 9. Overall study findings and caveats: As reported, TCR beta diversity in blood and tumor was significantly higher in malignant thyroid tumors than in benign nodules.

This clone has only a few counts. The antigen is unknown. TCRdb reprocessed the PCR reads via MiXCR. The table records about 59,000 clones, less than 30% of them present only once. Every patient was untreated before thyroid surgery. The TCR comes from a female donor with papillary thyroid cancer or a benign thyroid nodule (not recorded which). Some clones in this sample may be carry-over from other donors' samples. The sequencing sample was made of blood. This sequence joins TRBV2 and TRBJ1-4; TRBD1 aligns across 7 bases. The CDR3 sequence: CASSLDRMGEKLFF. The CDR3 coding sequence is TGTGCCAGCAGCTTGGACAGGATGGGGGAAAAACTGTTTTTT. Supplemented by reference TRBV2 and TRBJ1-4, the full variable domain reads EPEVTQTPSHQVTQMGQEVILRCVPISNHLYFYWYRQILGQKVEFLVSFYNNEISEKSEIFDDQFSVERPDGSNFTLKIRSTKLEDSAMYFCASSLDRMGEKLFFGSGTQLSVL.